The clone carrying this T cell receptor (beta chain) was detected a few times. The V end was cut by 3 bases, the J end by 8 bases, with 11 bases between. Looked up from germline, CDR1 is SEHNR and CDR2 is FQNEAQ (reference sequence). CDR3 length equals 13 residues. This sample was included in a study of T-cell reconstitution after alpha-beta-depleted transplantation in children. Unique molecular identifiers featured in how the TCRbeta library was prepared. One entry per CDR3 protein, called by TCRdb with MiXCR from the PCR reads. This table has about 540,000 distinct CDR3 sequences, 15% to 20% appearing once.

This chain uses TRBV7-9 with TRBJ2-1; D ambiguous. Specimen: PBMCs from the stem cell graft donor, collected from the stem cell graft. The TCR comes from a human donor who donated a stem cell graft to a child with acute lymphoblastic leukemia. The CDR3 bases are TGTGCCAGCAGCTTGTCTCTTTGGCATGAGCAGTTCTTC. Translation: CASSLSLWHEQFF.